The 20 T cell receptor beta chains below were found in one sample sequenced in a study of stem cell transplantation in POMP-related autoinflammatory disease. The protocol was immunoSEQ multiplex PCR, while the TCRdb copy is restricted to in-frame clones and leaves out a portion. The table includes more than 20,000 clones, 75% to 85% detected once. The material was CD4+ T cells from PBMCs, obtained before stem cell transplantation. These receptors all stem from a human donor with POMP-related autoinflammation and immune dysregulation (PRAID).

The CDR3, as DNA: TGCGCCAGCAGCTGGACAGGGCAAGAGACCCAGTACTTC. Its translation is CASSWTGQETQYF. The V and J genes are TRBV5-1 and TRBJ2-5; 8 bases align to TRBD1. The CDR3 totals 13 residues. The germline CDR1 and CDR2 sequences are SGHRS and YFSETQ. Trimming cost V 3 bases and J 2 bases; bases outside gene matches: 0.

This CDR3 is CASRGHRGVAFF. The CDR3 region has the DNA TGTGCCAGCAGGGGTCACAGGGGGGTTGCTTTCTTT. J is TRBJ1-1 and V is TRBV6-5; 8 nucleotides agree with TRBD1. Unmatched junction bases numbered 8, after V lost 6 bases and J lost 11 bases. The CDR3 consists of 12 residues. The germline V gene has CDR1 MNHEY and CDR2 SVGAGI.

This chain connects TRBV28 to TRBJ2-7, with D possibly being TRBD1 or TRBD2 (7 bases each). Germline-derived CDR1 and CDR2 are MDHEN and SYDVKM. The V and J ends lost 2 bases and 0 bases respectively, with 14 bases between them. The CDR3 runs to 16 residues. CDR3 protein: CASSLVGGGGSYEQYF. The CDR3 nucleotides are TGTGCCAGCAGTTTAGTAGGGGGCGGGGGCTCCTACGAGCAGTACTTC.

CDR3 loop: CAWRRFVEVGNYGYTF. The DNA of the CDR3 is TGTGCCTGGAGAAGATTTGTCGAGGTCGGTAACTATGGCTACACCTTC. V usage is TRBV30 and J usage is TRBJ1-2; D is uncertain. Germline-derived CDR1 and CDR2 are GTSNPN and SVGIG (reference sequence). V lost 3 bases and J lost 1, with 18 bases in between. The CDR3 has 16 residues.

The chain is built from TRBV5-1 and TRBJ2-2, with D maybe TRBD1 (6 bases). Trimming stripped 5 bases from V and 4 bases from J, with 12 bases between. Germline CDR1 reads SGHRS; CDR2 reads YFSETQ. This CDR3 has 14 residues. This CDR3 is CASRSTGSTGELFF. Here the CDR3 DNA reads TGCGCCAGCAGGTCAACAGGGTCCACCGGGGAGCTGTTTTTT.

The chain couples TRBV29-1 to TRBJ2-5; D is ambiguous. The CDR3 has 12 residues. V was trimmed by 2 bases and J by 5 bases, leaving 9 bases between them. Germline CDR1 SQVTM, CDR2 ANQGSEA. The CDR3 DNA follows: TGCAGCGTTGAACGGGTCCGGGAGACCCAGTACTTC. It codes for CSVERVRETQYF.

The chain recombines TRBV29-1 with TRBJ2-3, with TRBD2 as a possible D gene (5 bases). Looked up from germline, CDR1 is SQVTM and CDR2 is ANQGSEA. This CDR3 has 11 residues. The V end lost 4 bases, the J end lost 6 bases, and 8 bases lay between the germline ends. The CDR3 region has the DNA TGCAGCGTTGTCCCGGGGGATACGCAGTATTTT. Protein sequence: CSVVPGDTQYF.

The J gene is TRBJ1-3, the V gene TRBV11-2; D is perhaps TRBD1 (6 bases). The V gene lost 0 bases and the J gene lost 3 bases, with 12 bases spanning the gap. This CDR3 has 16 amino acids. CDR1 is SGHAT, CDR2 FQNNGV, per germline. The DNA of the CDR3 is TGTGCCAGCAGCTTAGAAGGGGGGCGCGTTGGAAACACCATATATTTT. This codes for CASSLEGGRVGNTIYF.

This chain links TRBV7-8 with TRBJ1-2; TRBD1 might be the D (5 bases). Trimming cost V 5 bases and J 7 bases, with 14 bases left between them. The CDR3 totals 13 residues. Germline V gene sequence: CDR1 SGHVS, CDR2 FQNEAQ. The CDR3 loop is CASSLPGASGYTF. CDR3 nucleotides: TGTGCCAGCAGCCTCCCCGGGGCCTCTGGCTACACCTTC.

This clone appeared a few times. J is TRBJ2-5 and V is TRBV29-1; weak D call: TRBD1 (7 bases). The CDR3 loop spans 14 amino acids. CDR1 SQVTM and CDR2 ANQGSEA come from the germline V gene. Trimming cost V 7 bases and J 4 bases, with 19 bases left between them. Written as DNA, the CDR3 is TGCAGCGGGAGGGCCAGGGGGTTAGGAGAGACCCAGTACTTC. The encoded protein is CSGRARGLGETQYF.

This chain links TRBV5-4 with TRBJ2-6; D may be TRBD2 (5 bases). CDR1 SGHNT and CDR2 YYREEE come from the germline V gene (reference sequence). The CDR3 is made up of 17 amino acids. The V end lost 7 bases, the J end lost 4 bases, and 21 bases lay between the germline ends. The CDR3 region has the DNA TGTGCCAGCGGATCACTAGGCTACTCGGGGGGGGCCAACGTCCTGACTTTC. This encodes CASGSLGYSGGANVLTF.

The gene calls are TRBV2 and TRBJ2-1; D is unresolved. V was shortened by 8 bases and J by 3 bases, with 11 bases between the two germline ends. Germline V gene lookup returns CDR1 SNHLY and CDR2 FYNNEI. The CDR3 has 13 residues. The CDR3 sequence: CASVKESYNEQFF. The CDR3 DNA is TGTGCCAGCGTTAAGGAAAGCTACAATGAGCAGTTCTTC.

This clone was seen a few times. The chain employs TRBV11-2 and TRBJ1-2, with D possibly TRBD1 on 6 matching bases. V lost 5 bases and J 12 bases, leaving 16 bases between the germline ends. Germline lookup yields CDR1 SGHAT and CDR2 FQNNGV. The CDR3 is 12 residues long. The CDR3 DNA is TGTGCCAGCAGCCCCGTTGGGGGGCGTAACACCTTC. It translates to CASSPVGGRNTF.

The chain employs TRBV18 and TRBJ1-2, with a possible D match to TRBD1 (5 bases). This CDR3 spans 15 amino acids. Trimming took off 2 bases at V and 8 bases at J, with 18 bases between the two ends. From germline, CDR1 is KGHSH and CDR2 LQKENI. CDR3 in amino acids: CASSPTGTAEGGYTF. The CDR3 DNA sequence: TGTGCCAGCTCACCAACCGGGACGGCCGAGGGGGGCTACACCTTC.

V usage is TRBV5-1 and J usage is TRBJ2-5; 7 bases line up with TRBD1. J was trimmed by 4 bases and V by 4 bases; bases with no gene match: 7. The CDR3 consists of 14 residues. Germline V gene sequence: CDR1 SGHRS, CDR2 YFSETQ. The DNA for the CDR3 is TGCGCCAGCAGCCCCGACAGGGTGGGAGAGACCCAGTACTTC. Amino acid sequence: CASSPDRVGETQYF.

The CDR3 DNA follows: TGCGCCAGCAGTCCTGGGACCTTTTTCCCCACAGATACGCAGTATTTT. Protein product: CASSPGTFFPTDTQYF. This chain uses TRBV10-2 with TRBJ2-3, with D perhaps TRBD1 or TRBD2 (5 bases each). V was shortened by 5 bases and J by 2 bases, with 17 bases between the two germline ends. Germline V gene data show CDR1 as WSHSY and CDR2 as SAAADI. The CDR3 spans 16 residues.

This chain uses TRBV6-5 with TRBJ1-5; a possible D gene is TRBD1 (5 bases). Germline CDR1 is MNHEY and CDR2 is SVGAGI. The ends were cut back, 4 bases at V and 3 bases at J, with 13 bases in the middle. The CDR3 contains 15 residues. The DNA of the CDR3 is TGTGCCAGCAGTTGGAGTGGGGACCCCAATCAGCCCCAGCATTTT. Protein sequence: CASSWSGDPNQPQHF.

The chain employs TRBV19 and TRBJ2-2; D may be TRBD2 (7 bases). V lost 7 bases and J lost 3, with 12 bases in between. This CDR3 has 14 amino acids. The germline gives CDR1 LNHDA, CDR2 SQIVND (reference sequence). The CDR3 loop reads CASNGGRYTGELFF. The CDR3 DNA follows: TGTGCCAGTAACGGGGGGCGGTACACCGGGGAGCTGTTTTTT.

V is TRBV5-1 and J is TRBJ2-3; D tentatively reads TRBD1 or TRBD2 (5 bases each). The V end was cut by 0 bases, the J end by 1 base, with 12 bases between. Germline V gene data show CDR1 as SGHRS and CDR2 as YFSETQ. This CDR3 has 16 amino acids. CDR3 DNA sequence: TGCGCCAGCAGCTTGGGACGGGACCGGGGCACAGATACGCAGTATTTT. It specifies CASSLGRDRGTDTQYF.

V and J are TRBV25-1 and TRBJ1-3; a possible D gene is TRBD1 (5 bases). CDR3 length: 15 amino acids. Germline loops: CDR1 MGHDK, CDR2 SYGVNS. The V and J ends lost 3 bases and 2 bases respectively, with 11 bases between them. The CDR3 nucleotides are TGTGCCAGCAGTGACCCGGACAACGCTGGAAACACCATATATTTT. Translation: CASSDPDNAGNTIYF. The entire variable domain, with the rest obtained from reference TRBV25-1 and TRBJ1-3, is as follows: EADIYQTPRYLVIGTGKKITLECSQTMGHDKMYWYQQDPGMELHLIHYSYGVNSTEKGDLSSESTVSRIRTEHFPLTLESARPSHTSQYLCASSDPDNAGNTIYFGEGSWLTVV.